This is a list of T cell receptor beta chains from one sample in a study of CD4 and CD8 cells across lung adenocarcinoma regions. A single record per CDR3 protein comes from TCRdb applying MiXCR to the PCR reads. The sample contains approximately 25,000 distinct CDR3 sequences, 50% of which appear only once. The sample was CD8+ T cells from the center of a lung tumor. The receptor source for this set is a male donor with lung adenocarcinoma. The CD4 and CD8 labels of this study may be unreliable. CDR3s leave out the opening cysteine and the closing phenylalanine or tryptophan. D genes are given only for firm matches.

d_gene,v_gene,j_gene,CDR3aa
.,TRBV9,.,ASSVEEGNEQF
TRBD2,TRBV10-1,TRBJ2-5,ASSEGSSGIGTETQY
TRBD2,TRBV9,TRBJ2-1,ASSLLAEPYNEQF
.,TRBV3-1,TRBJ2-3,ASSLDPGSTDTQY
TRBD2,TRBV12-3/TRBV12-4,TRBJ2-3,AGSGSGGEDTQY
.,TRBV5-1,TRBJ2-3,ASRPTGLGTTDTQY
.,TRBV3-1,TRBJ2-2,ASSRPLGVTGELF
TRBD2,TRBV6-1,TRBJ2-1,ASSETRTSGTDAQF
.,TRBV27,TRBJ2-1,ASSRLGGEQF
TRBD1,TRBV27,.,ASSSYIRQGNEQY